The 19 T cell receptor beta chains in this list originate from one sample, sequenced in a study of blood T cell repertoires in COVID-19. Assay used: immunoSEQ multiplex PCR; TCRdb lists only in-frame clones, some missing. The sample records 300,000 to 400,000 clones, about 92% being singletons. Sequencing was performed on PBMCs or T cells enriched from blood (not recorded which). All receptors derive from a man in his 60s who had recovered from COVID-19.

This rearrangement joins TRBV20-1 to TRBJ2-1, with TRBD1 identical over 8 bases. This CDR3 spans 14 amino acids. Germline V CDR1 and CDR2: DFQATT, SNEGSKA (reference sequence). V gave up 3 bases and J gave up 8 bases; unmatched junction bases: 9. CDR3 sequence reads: CSASVRGHPDEQFF. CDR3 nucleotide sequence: TGCAGTGCTAGTGTCAGGGGGCATCCGGATGAGCAGTTCTTC.

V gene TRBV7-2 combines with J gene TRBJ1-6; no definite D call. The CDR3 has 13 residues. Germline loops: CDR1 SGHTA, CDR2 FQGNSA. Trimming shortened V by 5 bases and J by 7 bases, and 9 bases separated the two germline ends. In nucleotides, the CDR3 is TGTGCCAGCAGCCAATCGGTAAATTCACCCCTCCACTTT. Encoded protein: CASSQSVNSPLHF.

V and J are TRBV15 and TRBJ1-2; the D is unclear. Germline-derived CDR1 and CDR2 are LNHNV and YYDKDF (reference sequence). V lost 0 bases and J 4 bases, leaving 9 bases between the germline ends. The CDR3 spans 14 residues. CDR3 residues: CATSRDRTTYGYTF. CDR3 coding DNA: TGTGCCACCAGCAGAGATAGGACTACCTATGGCTACACCTTC.

The CDR3 here is CASSQDTSGGYNEQFF. The CDR3 DNA reads TGTGCCAGCAGCCAAGATACTAGCGGGGGATACAATGAGCAGTTCTTC. V and J are TRBV7-2 and TRBJ2-1; the match to TRBD2 covers 11 bases. The CDR3 extends over 16 amino acids. CDR1 and CDR2 from the germline V gene are SGHTA and FQGNSA. V gave up 5 bases and J gave up 4 bases; unmatched junction bases: 7. Supplemented by reference TRBV7-2 and TRBJ2-1, the full variable domain reads GAGVSQSPSNKVTEKGKDVELRCDPISGHTALYWYRQSLGQGLEFLIYFQGNSAPDKSGLPSDRFSAERTGGSVSTLTIQRTQQEDSAVYLCASSQDTSGGYNEQFFGPGTRLTVL.

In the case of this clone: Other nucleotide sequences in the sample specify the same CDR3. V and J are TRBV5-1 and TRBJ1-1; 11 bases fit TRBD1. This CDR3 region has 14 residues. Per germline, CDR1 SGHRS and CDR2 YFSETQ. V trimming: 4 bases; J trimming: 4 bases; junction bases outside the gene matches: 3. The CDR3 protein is CASSRGQGGTEAFF. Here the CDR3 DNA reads TGCGCCAGCAGCCGGGGACAGGGGGGCACTGAAGCTTTCTTT.

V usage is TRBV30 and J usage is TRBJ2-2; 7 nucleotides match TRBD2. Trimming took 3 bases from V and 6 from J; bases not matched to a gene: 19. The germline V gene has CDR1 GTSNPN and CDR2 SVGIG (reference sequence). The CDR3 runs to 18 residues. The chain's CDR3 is CAWSVLSPLGGVAGELFF. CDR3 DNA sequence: TGTGCCTGGAGCGTCCTCTCGCCCTTGGGGGGGGTCGCCGGGGAGCTGTTTTTT.

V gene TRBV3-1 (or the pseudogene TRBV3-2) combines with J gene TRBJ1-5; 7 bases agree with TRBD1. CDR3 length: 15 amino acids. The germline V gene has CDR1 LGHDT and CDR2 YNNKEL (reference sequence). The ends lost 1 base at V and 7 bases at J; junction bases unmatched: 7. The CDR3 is CASSQGTGVGQPQHF. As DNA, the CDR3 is TGTGCCAGCAGCCAAGGAACAGGGGTAGGACAGCCCCAGCATTTT.

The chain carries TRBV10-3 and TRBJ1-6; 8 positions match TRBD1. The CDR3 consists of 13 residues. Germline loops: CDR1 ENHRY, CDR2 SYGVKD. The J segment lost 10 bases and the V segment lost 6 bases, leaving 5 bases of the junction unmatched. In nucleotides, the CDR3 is TGTGCCATCAGAGGGACAGGTCAATCACCCCTCCACTTT. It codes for CAIRGTGQSPLHF.

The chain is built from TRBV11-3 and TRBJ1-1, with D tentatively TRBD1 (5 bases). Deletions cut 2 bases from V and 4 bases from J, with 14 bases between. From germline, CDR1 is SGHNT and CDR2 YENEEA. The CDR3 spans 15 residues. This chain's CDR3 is CASSLNRLGVTEAFF. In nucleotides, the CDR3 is TGTGCCAGCAGCTTAAATCGATTAGGGGTCACTGAAGCTTTCTTT. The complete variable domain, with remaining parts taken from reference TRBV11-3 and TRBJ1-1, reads EAGVVQSPRYKIIEKKQPVAFWCNPISGHNTLYWYLQNLGQGPELLIRYENEEAVDDSQLPKDRFSAERLKGVDSTLKIQPAELGDSAVYLCASSLNRLGVTEAFFGQGTRLTVV.

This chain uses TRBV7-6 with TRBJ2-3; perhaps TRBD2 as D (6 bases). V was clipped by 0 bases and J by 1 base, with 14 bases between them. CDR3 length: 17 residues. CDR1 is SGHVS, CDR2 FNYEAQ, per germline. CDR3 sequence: CASSLAPVAAGTDTQYF. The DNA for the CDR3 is TGTGCCAGCAGCTTAGCCCCAGTAGCGGCTGGCACAGATACGCAGTATTTT. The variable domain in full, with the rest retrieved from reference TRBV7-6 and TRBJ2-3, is GAGVSQSPRYKVTKRGQDVALRCDPISGHVSLYWYRQALGQGPEFLTYFNYEAQQDKSGLPNDRFSAERPEGSISTLTIQRTEQRDSAMYRCASSLAPVAAGTDTQYFGPGTRLTVL.

The CDR3: CASSLDQMQFF. The CDR3 DNA sequence: TGCGCCAGCAGCTTGGATCAGATGCAGTTCTTC. The V and J genes are TRBV5-1 and TRBJ2-1; D remains unclear. Per the germline V gene, CDR1 is SGHRS and CDR2 is YFSETQ. V gave up 0 bases and J gave up 12 bases, with 7 bases separating them. CDR3 length: 11 amino acids. Using reference TRBV5-1 and TRBJ2-1 for the parts outside the CDR3, the full variable domain is KAGVTQTPRYLIKTRGQQVTLSCSPISGHRSVSWYQQTPGQGLQFLFEYFSETQRNKGNFPGRFSGRQFSNSRSEMNVSTLELGDSALYLCASSLDQMQFFGPGTRLTVL.

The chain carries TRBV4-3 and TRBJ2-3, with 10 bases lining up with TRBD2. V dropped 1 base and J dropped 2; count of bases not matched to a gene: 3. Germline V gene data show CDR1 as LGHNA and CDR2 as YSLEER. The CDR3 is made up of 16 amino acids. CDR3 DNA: TGCGCCAGCAGCCAAGTCACTAGCGGGGCCACAGATACGCAGTATTTT. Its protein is CASSQVTSGATDTQYF.

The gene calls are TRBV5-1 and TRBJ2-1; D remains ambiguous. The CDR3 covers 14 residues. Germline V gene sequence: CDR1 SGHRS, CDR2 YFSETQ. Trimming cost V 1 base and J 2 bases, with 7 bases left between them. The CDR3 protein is CASSLPSTYNEQFF. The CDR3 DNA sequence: TGCGCCAGCAGCTTGCCCAGTACCTACAATGAGCAGTTCTTC.

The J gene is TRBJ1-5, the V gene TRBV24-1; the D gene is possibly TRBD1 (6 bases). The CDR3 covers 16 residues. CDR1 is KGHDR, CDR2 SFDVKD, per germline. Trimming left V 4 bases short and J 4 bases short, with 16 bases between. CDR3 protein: CATSDNTGFWNQPQHF. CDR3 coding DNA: TGTGCCACCAGTGACAACACAGGGTTTTGGAATCAGCCCCAGCATTTT.

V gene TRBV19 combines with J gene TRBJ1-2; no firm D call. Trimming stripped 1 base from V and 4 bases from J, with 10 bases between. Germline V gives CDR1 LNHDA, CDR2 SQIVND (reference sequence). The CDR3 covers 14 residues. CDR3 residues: CASSIVRAPYGYTF. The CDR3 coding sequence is TGTGCCAGTAGTATAGTGCGGGCCCCCTATGGCTACACCTTC.

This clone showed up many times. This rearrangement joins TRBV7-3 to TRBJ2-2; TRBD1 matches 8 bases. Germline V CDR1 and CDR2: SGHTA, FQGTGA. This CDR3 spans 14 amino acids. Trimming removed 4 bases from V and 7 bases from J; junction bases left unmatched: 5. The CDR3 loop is CASSSQGAVGELFF. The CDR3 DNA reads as TGTGCCAGCAGCTCCCAGGGGGCCGTCGGGGAGCTGTTTTTT.

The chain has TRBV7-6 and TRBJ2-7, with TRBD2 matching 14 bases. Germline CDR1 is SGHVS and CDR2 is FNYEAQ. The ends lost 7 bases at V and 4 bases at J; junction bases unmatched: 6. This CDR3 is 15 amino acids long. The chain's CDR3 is CASTPGLAGGYEQYF. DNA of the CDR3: TGTGCCAGCACCCCTGGACTAGCGGGAGGATACGAGCAGTACTTC.

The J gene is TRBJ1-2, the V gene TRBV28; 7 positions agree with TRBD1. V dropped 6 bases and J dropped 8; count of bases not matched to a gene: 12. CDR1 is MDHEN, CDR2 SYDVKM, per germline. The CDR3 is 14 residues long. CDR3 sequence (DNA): TGTGCCAGCAGATCCGGGACAGCCATGGTCGGCTACACCTTC. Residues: CASRSGTAMVGYTF.

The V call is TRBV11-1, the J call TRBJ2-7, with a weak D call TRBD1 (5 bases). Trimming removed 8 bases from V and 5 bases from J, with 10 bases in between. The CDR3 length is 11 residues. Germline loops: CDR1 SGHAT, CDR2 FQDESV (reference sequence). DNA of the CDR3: TGTGCCAGCTCAGGGTTGAACGAGCAGTACTTC. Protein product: CASSGLNEQYF.